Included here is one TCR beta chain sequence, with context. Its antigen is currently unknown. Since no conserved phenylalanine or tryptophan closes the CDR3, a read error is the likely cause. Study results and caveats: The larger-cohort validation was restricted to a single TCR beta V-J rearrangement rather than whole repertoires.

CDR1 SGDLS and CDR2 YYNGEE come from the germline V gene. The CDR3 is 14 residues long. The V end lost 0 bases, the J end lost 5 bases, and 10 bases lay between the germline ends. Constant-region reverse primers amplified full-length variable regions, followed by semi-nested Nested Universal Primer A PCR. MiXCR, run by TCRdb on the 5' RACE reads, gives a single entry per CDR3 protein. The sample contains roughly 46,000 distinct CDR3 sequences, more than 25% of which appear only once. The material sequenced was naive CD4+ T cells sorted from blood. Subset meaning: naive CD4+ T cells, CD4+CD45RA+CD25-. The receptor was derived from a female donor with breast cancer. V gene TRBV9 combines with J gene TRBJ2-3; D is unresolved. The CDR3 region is CASSVAVARDTQYS. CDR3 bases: TGTGCCAGCAGCGTAGCGGTCGCTAGAGATACGCAGTATTCT.